These 8 T cell receptor beta chains were sequenced from one sample in a study of cytomegalovirus exposure and HLA in healthy donors. 60 Vbeta and 13 Jbeta primers were used in PCR. The assay was immunoSEQ multiplex PCR, and TCRdb's table has in-frame clones only and misses some. The sample carries 90,000 to 120,000 clones, under 85% recorded once. The specimen was PBMCs. These receptors originate from a male donor in good health and CMV-seronegative.

The chain combines TRBV19 with TRBJ1-5, with D perhaps TRBD1 (6 bases). CDR3 length: 16 residues. Looked up from germline, CDR1 is LNHDA and CDR2 is SQIVND (reference sequence). The V end was cut by 1 base, the J end by 0 bases, with 10 bases between. The CDR3 region has the DNA TGTGCCAGTAGTATAGTAACAGGGCTTAGCAATCAGCCCCAGCATTTT. Amino acid sequence: CASSIVTGLSNQPQHF.

This chain uses TRBV13 with TRBJ2-1; 13 bases agree with TRBD2. Germline loops: CDR1 PRHDT, CDR2 FYEKMQ (reference sequence). The V gene end was trimmed by 4 bases and the J gene end by 4 bases; junction bases not matched to a gene: 13. The CDR3 is 19 amino acids. CDR3: CASSSSHWRTSGRYNEQFF. The CDR3 DNA reads TGTGCCAGCAGCTCCTCTCATTGGCGGACTAGCGGGAGATACAATGAGCAGTTCTTC.

This clone was seen a few times. The chain employs TRBV6-5 and TRBJ2-7, with D tentatively TRBD2 (6 bases). From germline, CDR1 is MNHEY and CDR2 SVGAGI. V dropped 5 bases and J dropped 7 bases, with 15 bases sitting between them. The CDR3 covers 13 residues. The CDR3, as DNA: TGTGCCAGCAGTCCGCCACTAGCAAGGGAGCAGTACTTC. As protein: CASSPPLAREQYF.

V is TRBV9 and J is TRBJ2-1, with D possibly matching TRBD2 (6 bases). This CDR3 spans 17 amino acids. Between the trimmed V and J ends, which lost 0 bases and 3 bases, there was a span of 16 bases. CDR1 and CDR2 from the germline V gene are SGDLS and YYNGEE. The CDR3 reads CASSVGGGTKGYNEQFF. CDR3 nucleotides: TGTGCCAGCAGCGTAGGGGGCGGGACGAAGGGCTACAATGAGCAGTTCTTC. The complete variable domain, with remaining parts taken from reference TRBV9 and TRBJ2-1, reads DSGVTQTPKHLITATGQRVTLRCSPRSGDLSVYWYQQSLDQGLQFLIQYYNGEERAKGNILERFSAQQFPDLHSELNLSSLELGDSALYFCASSVGGGTKGYNEQFFGPGTRLTVL.

This clone was seen a few times. The chain combines TRBV29-1 with TRBJ2-7, with 7 bases lining up with TRBD2. Germline V CDR1 and CDR2: SQVTM, ANQGSEA. V shed 4 bases and J 4 bases; nucleotides not matched to a gene: 7. The CDR3 consists of 13 residues. Written as DNA, the CDR3 is TGCAGCGTTGTGGGAGGGTCTCGGTACGAGCAGTACTTC. Amino acids: CSVVGGSRYEQYF.

V and J are TRBV30 and TRBJ1-2, with D hard to call. V dropped 0 bases and J dropped 6 bases, with 14 bases sitting between them. The length of the CDR3 is 14 residues. Germline CDR1 and CDR2: GTSNPN and SVGIG (reference sequence). The CDR3 DNA is TGTGCCTGGAGTGTACGGCCAGACTACGATGGCTACACCTTC. Protein: CAWSVRPDYDGYTF.

V and J are TRBV6-5 and TRBJ2-3; maybe TRBD2 (6 bases). V lost 8 bases and J lost 5, with 17 bases in between. Per the germline V gene, CDR1 is MNHEY and CDR2 is SVGAGI. This CDR3 comprises 14 residues. The CDR3, as DNA: TGTGCCAGCGGAGGGGCAGCCCTCGGAGATACGCAGTATTTT. Translating it yields CASGGAALGDTQYF.

This clone appeared once. V and J are TRBV9 and TRBJ2-7; possible D gene TRBD1, 6 bases. Trimming removed 4 bases from V and 0 bases from J, with 11 bases in between. CDR3 length: 14 residues. Per germline, CDR1 SGDLS and CDR2 YYNGEE. The CDR3 DNA reads TGTGCCAGCAGCCCGGGACATTACTCCTACGAGCAGTACTTC. It specifies CASSPGHYSYEQYF.